The 27 T cell receptor beta chains presented below share a single source sample, sequenced in a study of T cell clonality in common variable immunodeficiency (dated by TCRdb to between 2015 and 2017). The library was produced with the immunoSEQ multiplex PCR assay. TCRdb re-hosts the immuneACCESS table, in-frame sequences only. Its copies lack some clones; in the studies checked, an unresolved V gene accounts for under half of them, and the cause for the rest is not known. This sample contains tens of thousands of clones, none of which is a singleton. Clones ranked in the top ten supply 4.5% of the sample. The material sequenced was peripheral blood mononuclear cells. The source of these receptors is a person aged 18 to 69 in good health.

This clone was seen at least ten times. The sequenced CDR3 bases are TGCAGCGCCCGCCCTTGGGTAGGGACAGGGGAGGTCCAAGAGACC. Amino acids: CSARPWVGTGEVQET. In full, the CDR3 reads CSARPWVGTGEVQETQYF. The rearrangement joins TRBV29-1 to TRBJ2-5; 10 bases align to TRBD1. The missing CDR3 end, 3 residues past where the read stops, is filled in from the germline J gene. CDR3 length: 18 amino acids. The junction had 18 bases not matched to a gene; V was cut back by 7 bases and J by 1 base. The germline V gene encodes CDR1 SQVTM and CDR2 ANQGSEA.

This clone was recorded many times. The missing CDR3 end, 3 residues past where the read stops, is filled in from the germline J gene. The V gene is TRBV7-3, the J gene TRBJ2-1, with 7 bases lining up with TRBD2. The junction had 6 bases not matched to a gene; V was cut back by 5 bases and J by 8 bases. The CDR3 covers 13 residues. The germline V gene has CDR1 SGHTA and CDR2 FQGTGA. Incomplete CDR3 DNA: TGTGCCAGCAGCCCCGGGGCGGGGGATGAG. Translation: CASSPGAGDE. In full, the CDR3 is CASSPGAGDEQFF.

In its sample, this clone was seen many times. The sequenced fragment ends 3 residues before the CDR3 boundary, so the rest is inferred from the germline J gene. The chain has TRBV30 and TRBJ2-3, with D perhaps TRBD1 or TRBD2 (6 bases each). The V and J ends lost 6 bases and 4 bases respectively, with 11 bases between them. This CDR3 is built from 12 residues. CDR1 is GTSNPN, CDR2 SVGIG, per germline (reference sequence). The chain's CDR3 is CACTEGADTQYF. CDR3 DNA (partial): TGTGCCTGCACGGAGGGGGCAGATACG.

This clone turned up a few times. From the germline J gene comes the end of the CDR3, since the read stops 3 residues before it. The V call is TRBV20-1, the J call TRBJ2-3; D possibly corresponds to TRBD2 (6 bases). The CDR3 is 15 residues long. The germline V gene encodes CDR1 DFQATT and CDR2 SNEGSKA (reference sequence). The CDR3 DNA, read in part, is TGCAGTGCTAGAGATTTTGGGGGACTCCAAGAGACG. Translation: CSARDFGGLQET. The entire CDR3 protein reads CSARDFGGLQETQYF.

The table lists this clone with many counts. The read comes to an end 3 residues before the CDR3 does, leaving the germline J gene to fill in the end. J is TRBJ2-1 and V is TRBV20-1; 8 bases are a match to TRBD2. Germline V gene data show CDR1 as DFQATT and CDR2 as SNEGSKA (reference sequence). J lost 4 bases, V lost 0 bases, and 8 bases had no gene match. The CDR3 runs 16 residues. The DNA read from the CDR3 is TGCAGTGCTAGAGATCGGACTAGCTTCAATTACAATGAG. Its translation: CSARDRTSFNYNE. From start to end, the CDR3 is CSARDRTSFNYNEQFF.

This clone was observed at least ten times. The read ends 3 residues shy of where the CDR3 ends; the end is completed using the germline J gene. This chain joins TRBV20-1 and TRBJ2-7; 7 positions agree with TRBD2. J lost 0 bases, V lost 6 bases, and 11 bases had no gene match. CDR1 and CDR2 (germline): DFQATT, SNEGSKA (reference sequence). The CDR3 is made up of 15 amino acids. Partial CDR3 DNA: TGCAGTGCCCCGGGGGGAGGGAGTAGCTCCTACGAG. Translated: CSAPGGGSSSYE. The whole CDR3 reads CSAPGGGSSSYEQYF.

At least ten counts were recorded for this clone. CDR3 sequence: CASSQETSGGTDTQYF. The sequenced part of the CDR3 DNA is TGCGCCAGCAGCCAAGAGACTAGCGGGGGCACAGATACG. V is TRBV4-1 and J is TRBJ2-3; 11 positions agree with TRBD2. Sequencing ends 3 residues short of the CDR3 end; the germline J gene provides the rest. V dropped 0 bases and J dropped 1; count of bases not matched to a gene: 0. Germline loops: CDR1 MGHRA, CDR2 YSYEKL. The CDR3 runs 16 residues.

This clone was observed at least ten times. The read finishes 3 residues shy of the CDR3 end, and the germline J gene is used to complete it. The V gene is TRBV19, the J gene TRBJ2-2; TRBD1 might be the D (6 bases). Germline values: CDR1 LNHDA, CDR2 SQIVND (reference sequence). V shed 2 bases and J shed 4 bases, with 11 bases lying between them. This CDR3 has 15 residues. The CDR3 DNA, read in part, is TGTGCCAGTAGTATATCCCGGACAGCCACCGGGGAG. It translates to CASSISRTATGE. The complete CDR3 protein is CASSISRTATGELFF.

Comments on this clone: The read falls 3 residues short of the CDR3 end, and the missing part is taken from the germline J gene. This rearrangement joins TRBV7-2 to TRBJ2-3; D gene uncertain. Germline V lookup: CDR1 SGHTA, CDR2 FQGNSA. Trimming removed 5 bases at V and 1 base at J, with 7 bases between. This CDR3 has 13 residues. This CDR3 reads CASSRRGTDTQYF. The DNA read from the CDR3 is TGTGCCAGCAGCCGCCGGGGCACAGATACG.

In this sample, this clone turned up many times. The read comes to an end 3 residues before the CDR3 does, leaving the germline J gene to fill in the end. The chain couples TRBV10-1 to TRBJ2-1; 13 bases are a match to TRBD2. CDR3 length: 19 amino acids. Germline CDR1 and CDR2: WNHNN and SYGVQD (reference sequence). V shed 6 bases, J shed 0 bases, and the junction held 11 bases outside the gene matches. The sequenced part of the CDR3 DNA is TGCGCCAGCAGCCCCGGACTAGCGGGAGCCGGGAGCTCCTACAATGAG. Its translation: CASSPGLAGAGSSYNE. The entire CDR3 protein reads CASSPGLAGAGSSYNEQFF.

To note about this clone: The read ends 3 residues before the CDR3 terminus; that terminus is restored from the germline J gene. The V call is TRBV30, the J call TRBJ1-2; D not certain. CDR3 length: 15 amino acids. From germline, CDR1 is GTSNPN and CDR2 SVGIG (reference sequence). The CDR3 sequence: CAWSVSASGNNDYTF. The DNA read from the CDR3 is TGTGCCTGGAGTGTATCGGCTAGCGGGAACAACGAC.

This clone was seen repeatedly, ten times or more. The read finishes 3 residues shy of the CDR3 end, and the germline J gene is used to complete it. The chain has TRBV20-1 and TRBJ2-1, with 11 bases fitting TRBD2. Germline loops: CDR1 DFQATT, CDR2 SNEGSKA (reference sequence). The CDR3 length is 14 residues. Losses at the gene ends were 5 bases for V and 5 bases for J; bases not matched to a gene: 5. The part of the CDR3 DNA that was read is TGCAGTGCTCCGGGACTAGCGGAGGACAATGAG. Its protein is CSAPGLAEDNE. Given in full, the CDR3 is CSAPGLAEDNEQFF.

Many counts were recorded for this clone. The sequenced CDR3 bases are TGTGCCAGCAGTCAGACCTTGGGGGCCACCGGGGAG. Protein sequence: CASSQTLGATGE. The whole CDR3 is CASSQTLGATGELFF. The chain employs TRBV11-3 and TRBJ2-2; D is perhaps TRBD1 (6 bases). The read ends 3 residues early relative to the CDR3; the germline J gene fills the gap. CDR1 is SGHNT, CDR2 YENEEA, per germline. Between the trimmed V and J ends, which lost 6 bases and 4 bases, there was a span of 15 bases. The CDR3 is made up of 15 amino acids.

The table lists this clone with a few counts. Read data end 3 residues before the CDR3 end; the end is taken from the germline J gene. The chain combines TRBV5-1 with TRBJ2-1; TRBD2 matches at 13 bases. Trimming took 0 bases from V and 9 from J; bases not matched to a gene: 6. The CDR3 has 16 residues. Looked up from germline, CDR1 is SGHRS and CDR2 is YFSETQ. The CDR3 is CASSLGLAGGKGEQFF. Incomplete CDR3 DNA: TGCGCCAGCAGCTTGGGACTAGCGGGAGGAAAGGGTGAG.

This clone was observed many times. The missing CDR3 end, 3 residues past where the read stops, is filled in from the germline J gene. This rearrangement joins TRBV5-4 to TRBJ2-3, with D possibly being TRBD1 (6 bases). V gave up 2 bases and J gave up 4 bases, with 11 bases separating them. Germline V gives CDR1 SGHNT, CDR2 YYREEE (reference sequence). The CDR3 runs 14 residues. Here the CDR3 reads CASSLQGVSDTQYF. Partial CDR3 DNA: TGTGCCAGCAGCTTACAGGGTGTTTCAGATACG.

This clone occurred a few times. The read ends 3 residues shy of where the CDR3 ends; the end is completed using the germline J gene. V gene TRBV14 combines with J gene TRBJ2-5; the match to TRBD2 covers 7 bases. Trimming cost V 4 bases and J 4 bases; bases outside gene matches: 6. The CDR3 sequence is 14 residues long. CDR1 SGHDN and CDR2 FVKESK come from the germline V gene. The CDR3 DNA, read in part, is TGTGCCAGCAGCCGACCTAGCGGTGTAGAGACC. Translating gives CASSRPSGVET. The entire CDR3 protein reads CASSRPSGVETQYF.

This clone occurred many times. Sequencing ends 3 residues short of the CDR3 end; the germline J gene provides the rest. The chain uses TRBV30 and TRBJ2-7; 10 positions match TRBD2. The CDR3 totals 14 residues. Germline V gene data show CDR1 as GTSNPN and CDR2 as SVGIG (reference sequence). V lost 5 bases and J lost 3; bases outside the gene matches: 7. CDR3 DNA, as far as it was read: TGTGCCTGGGATTCGGGACTAGCGAACTACGAG. It is translated as CAWDSGLANYE. The whole CDR3 sequence is CAWDSGLANYEQYF.

A word on this clone: The DNA ends 3 residues before the CDR3 does, and the rest of the CDR3 is filled in from the germline J gene. The rearrangement joins TRBV18 to TRBJ2-1, with 12 nucleotides matching TRBD2. The CDR3 is made up of 16 amino acids. Germline V lookup: CDR1 KGHSH, CDR2 LQKENI. The J segment lost 2 bases and the V segment lost 6 bases, leaving 5 bases of the junction unmatched. The sequenced CDR3 bases are TGTGCCAGCTCGGATCTAGCGGGAGGGCCCTACAATGAG. Translation gives CASSDLAGGPYNE. The full CDR3 protein reads CASSDLAGGPYNEQFF.

This clone was detected ten times or more. The read terminates 3 residues ahead of where the CDR3 ends, so the germline J gene completes it. This sequence joins TRBV5-4 and TRBJ1-6; D ambiguous. Germline V gene data show CDR1 as SGHNT and CDR2 as YYREEE (reference sequence). Trimming cost V 0 bases and J 0 bases, with 4 bases left between them. This CDR3 is 15 amino acids long. The CDR3 spells CASSLAGSYNSPLHF. The DNA read from the CDR3 is TGTGCCAGCAGCTTGGCGGGCTCCTATAATTCACCC.

This clone was detected a few times. The read terminates 3 residues ahead of where the CDR3 ends, so the germline J gene completes it. The V gene is TRBV7-9, the J gene TRBJ2-4; D ambiguous. This CDR3 spans 13 amino acids. Germline lookup yields CDR1 SEHNR and CDR2 FQNEAQ (reference sequence). The CDR3 spells CASSFDGNYGQYF. Partial CDR3 DNA: TGTGCCAGCAGTTTCGACGGAAACTATGGT.

This clone was detected ten times or more. The read halts 3 residues ahead of the CDR3 end, with the missing end drawn from the germline J gene. The V call is TRBV19, the J call TRBJ1-4; D gene uncertain. Trimming cost V 6 bases and J 7 bases, with 12 bases left between them. CDR1 is LNHDA and CDR2 is SQIVND in the germline V gene (reference sequence). The CDR3 is 13 residues long. CDR3 protein: CASSGPEGEKLFF. CDR3 DNA, as far as it was read: TGTGCCAGTAGCGGCCCCGAGGGTGAAAAA.

This clone was counted ten times or more. Read coverage stops 3 residues before the CDR3 terminus; the germline J gene supplies the remainder. The rearrangement links TRBV5-1 to TRBJ2-1; a possible D gene is TRBD2 (6 bases). V lost 0 bases and J 5 bases, leaving 12 bases between the germline ends. The CDR3 loop spans 15 amino acids. Germline V gene lookup returns CDR1 SGHRS and CDR2 YFSETQ. The CDR3 reads CASSLGGGIDNEQFF. CDR3 bases read: TGCGCCAGCAGCTTGGGAGGCGGGATTGACAATGAG.

This clone came up many times. The CDR3 end falls 3 residues outside the read, so it is completed with the germline J gene. The V gene is TRBV2, the J gene TRBJ1-4; 7 bases match TRBD1. The V and J ends lost 1 base and 8 bases, in that order; junction bases with no gene match: 4. The CDR3 is 14 residues long. Germline assignment: CDR1 SNHLY and CDR2 FYNNEI. The CDR3 DNA, read in part, is TGTGCCAGCAGTGAAGGACAGGGAGACGAAAAA. The encoded protein is CASSEGQGDEK. The entire CDR3 is CASSEGQGDEKLFF. The full variable domain, rest sourced from reference TRBV2 and TRBJ1-4, is EPEVTQTPSHQVTQMGQEVILRCVPISNHLYFYWYRQILGQKVEFLVSFYNNEISEKSEIFDDQFSVERPDGSNFTLKIRSTKLEDSAMYFCASSEGQGDEKLFFGSGTQLSVL.

This clone was counted many times. Sequencing ends 3 residues short of the CDR3 end; the germline J gene provides the rest. The genes are TRBV5-1 and TRBJ1-6, with 7 bases identical to TRBD1. This CDR3 region has 16 residues. Trimming at V came to 2 bases and at J to 5 bases, leaving 7 bases not matched to a gene. In germline, CDR1 is SGHRS, CDR2 YFSETQ. The CDR3 sequence is CASSLQGMSHNSPLHF. CDR3 DNA, as far as it was read: TGCGCCAGCAGCTTACAGGGGATGTCCCATAATTCACCC.

Turning to this clone: Read coverage stops 3 residues before the CDR3 terminus; the germline J gene supplies the remainder. The rearrangement joins TRBV18 to TRBJ1-1; no firm D call. Germline V gives CDR1 KGHSH, CDR2 LQKENI. V dropped 6 bases and J dropped 0 bases, with 5 bases sitting between them. The CDR3 is 12 residues long. The CDR3 bases that were read are TGTGCCAGCTCGCTAGTGAACACTGAA. It codes for CASSLVNTE. The whole CDR3 sequence reads CASSLVNTEAFF.

In this sample, this clone turned up many times. The read is 3 residues too short to cover the CDR3 end, so that end is filled in from the germline J gene. The chain recombines TRBV7-8 with TRBJ1-2; D is possibly TRBD1 (6 bases). This CDR3 comprises 14 residues. V lost 5 bases and J 7 bases, leaving 17 bases between the germline ends. CDR1 is SGHVS, CDR2 FQNEAQ, per germline. CDR3 sequence: CASSPGSGAGGYTF. Partial CDR3 DNA: TGTGCCAGCAGCCCGGGGTCAGGGGCCGGTGGC.

This clone came up many times. The CDR3 end falls 3 residues outside the read, so it is completed with the germline J gene. The gene calls are TRBV10-3 and TRBJ2-1, with TRBD2 matching 9 bases. J gave up 0 bases and V 0 bases, and 9 bases lay outside the gene matches. The CDR3 consists of 19 residues. Germline V gives CDR1 ENHRY, CDR2 SYGVKD. The CDR3 DNA, read in part, is TGTGCCATCAGTGAGTCGTCGGTAGCGGGAGTCCTCTCCTACAATGAG. This codes for CAISESSVAGVLSYNE. The entire CDR3 protein is CAISESSVAGVLSYNEQFF.